This T cell receptor (beta chain) was recovered during a study of blood T cell repertoires in COVID-19. For the study at large: Collection of acute and convalescent COVID-19 samples took place in the United States, Italy and Spain. The cDNA or gDNA used as material had been derived from T cells, B-cell-depleted T cells, or PBMCs.

Germline assignment: CDR1 LNHDA and CDR2 SQIVND (reference sequence). CDR3 length: 13 amino acids. The V and J ends lost 4 bases and 4 bases, in that order; junction bases with no gene match: 4. In the authors' methods: The authors estimated nucleated cell counts from reference gene primer amplification. Profiled with immunoSEQ multiplex PCR; TCRdb holds only in-frame clones, not every one. Clone size and the V and J calls come from that table; the DNA yielded D and trimming. The table lists roughly 38,000 clones, over 70% of them singletons. Sequences were obtained from peripheral blood. The V call is TRBV19, the J call TRBJ2-7, with 7 bases identical to TRBD2. This clonotype was sampled from an elderly man with active or convalescent COVID-19. Here the CDR3 reads CASSSGSRYEQYF. CDR3 DNA: TGTGCCAGTAGTAGCGGGAGTCGTTACGAGCAGTACTTC.